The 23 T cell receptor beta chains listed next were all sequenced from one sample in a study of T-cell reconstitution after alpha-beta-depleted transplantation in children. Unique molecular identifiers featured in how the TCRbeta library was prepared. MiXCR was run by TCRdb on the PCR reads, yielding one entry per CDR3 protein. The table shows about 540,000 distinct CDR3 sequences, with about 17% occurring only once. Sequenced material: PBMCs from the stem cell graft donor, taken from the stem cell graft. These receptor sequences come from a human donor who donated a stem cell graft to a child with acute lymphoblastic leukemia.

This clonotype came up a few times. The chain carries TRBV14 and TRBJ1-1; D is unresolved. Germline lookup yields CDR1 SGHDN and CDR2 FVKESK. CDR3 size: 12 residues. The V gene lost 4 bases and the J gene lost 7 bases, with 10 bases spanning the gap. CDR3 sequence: CASSRSGLEAFF. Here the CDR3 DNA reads TGTGCCAGCAGCCGAAGCGGGCTTGAAGCTTTCTTT.

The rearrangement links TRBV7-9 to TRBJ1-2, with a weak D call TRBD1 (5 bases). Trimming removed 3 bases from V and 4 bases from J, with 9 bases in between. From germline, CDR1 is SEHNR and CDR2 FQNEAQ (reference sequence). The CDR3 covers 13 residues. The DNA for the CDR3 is TGTGCCAGCAGCTTCCAGGGTTTCTATGGCTACACCTTC. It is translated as CASSFQGFYGYTF.

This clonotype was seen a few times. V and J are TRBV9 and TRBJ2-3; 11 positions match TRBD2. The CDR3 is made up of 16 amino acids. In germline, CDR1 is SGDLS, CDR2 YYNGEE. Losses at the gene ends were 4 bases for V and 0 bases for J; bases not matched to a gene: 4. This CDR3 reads CASSQRTSGSTDTQYF. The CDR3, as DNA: TGTGCCAGCAGCCAACGGACTAGCGGGAGCACAGATACGCAGTATTTT.

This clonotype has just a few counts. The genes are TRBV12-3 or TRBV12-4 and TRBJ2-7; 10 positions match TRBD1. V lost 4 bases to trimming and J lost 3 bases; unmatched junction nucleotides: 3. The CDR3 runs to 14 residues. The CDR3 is CASSSRTGGYEQYF. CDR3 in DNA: TGTGCCAGCAGTTCACGGACAGGGGGCTACGAGCAGTACTTC.

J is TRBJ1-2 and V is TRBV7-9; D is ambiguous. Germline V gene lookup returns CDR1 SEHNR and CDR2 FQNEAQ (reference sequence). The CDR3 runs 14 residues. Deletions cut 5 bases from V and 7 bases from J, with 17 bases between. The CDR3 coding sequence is TGTGCCAGCAGCCCCGAGGTGAGCCGGGGTGGCTACACCTTC. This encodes CASSPEVSRGGYTF. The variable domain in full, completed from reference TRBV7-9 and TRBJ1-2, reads DTGVSQNPRHKITKRGQNVTFRCDPISEHNRLYWYRQTLGQGPEFLTYFQNEAQLEKSRLLSDRFSAERPKGSFSTLEIQRTEQGDSAMYLCASSPEVSRGGYTFGSGTRLTVV.

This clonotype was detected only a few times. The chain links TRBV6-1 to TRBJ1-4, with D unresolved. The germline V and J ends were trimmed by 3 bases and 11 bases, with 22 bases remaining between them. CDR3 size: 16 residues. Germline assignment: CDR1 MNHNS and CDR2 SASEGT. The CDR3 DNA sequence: TGTGCCAGCAGTGATAACCCGCACGGGTCTACGGAGAAACTGTTTTTT. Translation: CASSDNPHGSTEKLFF.

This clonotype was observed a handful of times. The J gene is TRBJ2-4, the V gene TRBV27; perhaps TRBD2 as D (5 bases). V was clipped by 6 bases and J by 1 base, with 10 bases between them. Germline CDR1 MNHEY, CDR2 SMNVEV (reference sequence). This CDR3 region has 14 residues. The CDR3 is CASSGMMAKNIQYF. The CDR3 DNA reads TGTGCCAGCAGCGGGATGATGGCCAAAAACATTCAGTACTTC.

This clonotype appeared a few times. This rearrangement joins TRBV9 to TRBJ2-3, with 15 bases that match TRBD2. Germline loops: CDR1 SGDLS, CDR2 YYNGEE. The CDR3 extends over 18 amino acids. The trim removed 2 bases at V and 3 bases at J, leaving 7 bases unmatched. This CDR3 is CASSVSPGLAGGTDTQYF. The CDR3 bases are TGTGCCAGCAGCGTTTCCCCCGGACTAGCGGGAGGGACAGATACGCAGTATTTT.

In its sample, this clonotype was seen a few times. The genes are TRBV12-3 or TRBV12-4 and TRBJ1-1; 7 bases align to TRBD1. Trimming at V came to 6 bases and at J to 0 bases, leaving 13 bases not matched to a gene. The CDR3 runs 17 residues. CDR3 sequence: CASRQPTGRDLNTEAFF. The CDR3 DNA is TGTGCCAGCAGACAACCGACAGGGCGAGATCTGAACACTGAAGCTTTCTTT.

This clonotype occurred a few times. CDR3 loop: CASSRRQGGAEQYF. Written as DNA, the CDR3 is TGCGCCAGCAGCCGGCGGCAGGGAGGTGCCGAGCAGTACTTC. The chain employs TRBV5-1 and TRBJ2-7, with D tentatively TRBD2 (6 bases). The CDR3 runs 14 residues. The ends were cut back, 4 bases at V and 6 bases at J, with 17 bases in the middle. CDR1 is SGHRS, CDR2 YFSETQ, per germline.

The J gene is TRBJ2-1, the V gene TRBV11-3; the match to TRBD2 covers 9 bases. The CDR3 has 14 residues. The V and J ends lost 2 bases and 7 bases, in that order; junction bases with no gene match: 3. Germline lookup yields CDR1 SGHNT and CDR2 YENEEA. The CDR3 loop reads CASSLRLAGNEQFF. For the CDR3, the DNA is TGTGCCAGCAGCTTACGGCTAGCGGGAAATGAGCAGTTCTTC.

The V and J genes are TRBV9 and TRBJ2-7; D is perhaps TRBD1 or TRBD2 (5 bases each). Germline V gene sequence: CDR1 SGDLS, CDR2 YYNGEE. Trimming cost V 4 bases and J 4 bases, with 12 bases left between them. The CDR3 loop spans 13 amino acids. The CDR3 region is CASSPPGQYEQYF. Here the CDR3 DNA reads TGTGCCAGCAGCCCCCCGGGGCAGTACGAGCAGTACTTC.

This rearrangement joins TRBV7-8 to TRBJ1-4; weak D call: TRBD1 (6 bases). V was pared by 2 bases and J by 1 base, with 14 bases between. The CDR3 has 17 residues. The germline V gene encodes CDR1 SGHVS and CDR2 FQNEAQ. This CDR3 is CASSLPRLGGTNEKLFF. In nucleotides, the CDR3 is TGTGCCAGCAGCTTACCCCGTCTAGGGGGAACTAATGAAAAACTGTTTTTT.

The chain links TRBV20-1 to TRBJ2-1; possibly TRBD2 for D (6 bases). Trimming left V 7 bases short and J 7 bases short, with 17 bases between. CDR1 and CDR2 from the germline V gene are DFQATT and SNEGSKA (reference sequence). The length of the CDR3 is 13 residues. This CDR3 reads CSGKPRTINEQFF. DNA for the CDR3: TGCAGTGGTAAACCCCGGACTATTAATGAGCAGTTCTTC.

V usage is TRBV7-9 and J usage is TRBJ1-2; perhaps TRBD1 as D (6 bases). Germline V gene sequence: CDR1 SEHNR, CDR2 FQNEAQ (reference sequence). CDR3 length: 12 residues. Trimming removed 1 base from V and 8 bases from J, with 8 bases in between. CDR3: CASSLGDTGYTF. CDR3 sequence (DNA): TGTGCCAGCAGCTTAGGGGACACAGGCTACACCTTC.

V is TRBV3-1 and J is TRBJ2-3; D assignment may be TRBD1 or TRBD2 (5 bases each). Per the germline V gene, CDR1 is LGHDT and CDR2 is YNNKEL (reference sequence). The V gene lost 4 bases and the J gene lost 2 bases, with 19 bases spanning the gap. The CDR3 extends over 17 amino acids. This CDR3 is CASSPGFGTSDTDTQYF. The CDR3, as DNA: TGTGCCAGCAGCCCCGGATTCGGGACCTCTGACACAGATACGCAGTATTTT.

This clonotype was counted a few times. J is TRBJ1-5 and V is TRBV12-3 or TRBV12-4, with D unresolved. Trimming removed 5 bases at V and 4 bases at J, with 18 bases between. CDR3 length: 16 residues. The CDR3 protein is CASSPHVTTENQPQHF. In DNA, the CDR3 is TGTGCCAGCAGTCCCCACGTAACGACGGAAAATCAGCCCCAGCATTTT.

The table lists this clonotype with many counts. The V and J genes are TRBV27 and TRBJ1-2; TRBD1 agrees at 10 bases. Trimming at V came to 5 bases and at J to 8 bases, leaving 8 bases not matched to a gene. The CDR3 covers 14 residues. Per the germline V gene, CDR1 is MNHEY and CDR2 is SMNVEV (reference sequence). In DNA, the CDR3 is TGTGCCAGCAGTCCCTGGACAGGGGGGAGAGGCTACACCTTC. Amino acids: CASSPWTGGRGYTF.

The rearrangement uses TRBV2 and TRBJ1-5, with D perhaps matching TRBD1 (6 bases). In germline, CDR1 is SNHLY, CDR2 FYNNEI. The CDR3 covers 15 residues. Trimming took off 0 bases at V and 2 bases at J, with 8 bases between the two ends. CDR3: CASSEAGGGNQPQHF. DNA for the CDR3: TGTGCCAGCAGTGAAGCCGGGGGCGGCAATCAGCCCCAGCATTTT.

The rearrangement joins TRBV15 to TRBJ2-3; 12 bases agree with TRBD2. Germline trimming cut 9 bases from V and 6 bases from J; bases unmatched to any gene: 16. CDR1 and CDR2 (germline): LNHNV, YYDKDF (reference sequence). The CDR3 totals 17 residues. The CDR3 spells CATSATLSSGREDTQYF. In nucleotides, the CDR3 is TGTGCCACGTCAGCTACTCTATCTAGCGGGAGGGAGGATACGCAGTATTTT. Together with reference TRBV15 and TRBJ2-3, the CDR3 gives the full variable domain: DAMVIQNPRYQVTQFGKPVTLSCSQTLNHNVMYWYQQKSSQAPKLLFHYYDKDFNNEADTPDNFQSRRPNTSFCFLDIRSPGLGDTAMYLCATSATLSSGREDTQYFGPGTRLTVL.

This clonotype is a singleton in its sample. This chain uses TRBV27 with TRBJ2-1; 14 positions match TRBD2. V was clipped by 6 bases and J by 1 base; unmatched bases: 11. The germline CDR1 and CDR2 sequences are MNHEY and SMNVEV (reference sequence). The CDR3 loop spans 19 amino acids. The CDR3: CASRHTGTSGSVSYNEQFF. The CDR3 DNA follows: TGTGCCAGCAGACACACCGGGACTAGCGGGAGTGTTTCCTACAATGAGCAGTTCTTC.

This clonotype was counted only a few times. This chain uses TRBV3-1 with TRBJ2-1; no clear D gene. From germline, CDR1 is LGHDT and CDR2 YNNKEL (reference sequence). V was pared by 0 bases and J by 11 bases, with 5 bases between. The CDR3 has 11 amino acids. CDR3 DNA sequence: TGTGCCAGCAGCCAAGAATACAAGCAGTTCTTC. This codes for CASSQEYKQFF.

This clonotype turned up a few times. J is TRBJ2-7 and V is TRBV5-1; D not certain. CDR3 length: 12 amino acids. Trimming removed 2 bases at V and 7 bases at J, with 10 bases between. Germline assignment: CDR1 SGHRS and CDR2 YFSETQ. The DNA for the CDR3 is TGCGCCAGCAGCTTTACCGGGCAGGAGCAGTACTTC. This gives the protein CASSFTGQEQYF.